The clone carrying this T cell receptor beta chain was seen ten or more times. TCRdb re-derived calls from the 5' RACE reads in MiXCR, one entry per CDR3 protein. Of more than 200,000 distinct CDR3 sequences in the sample, around 3.5% were seen once. The data were obtained in a study of T cells after yellow fever vaccination. This CDR3 region has 13 residues. V lost 1 base and J 7 bases, leaving 9 bases between the germline ends. Per germline, CDR1 SGHRS and CDR2 YFSETQ. The sample here was PBMCs, taken 15 days after the yellow fever booster vaccination. The TCR sequence derives from a young man who received the YFV17D yellow fever vaccine. The chain combines TRBV5-1 with TRBJ2-1; tentative D call: TRBD2 (6 bases). The CDR3 loop reads CASSLLSGNEQFF. The CDR3 DNA follows: TGCGCCAGCAGCTTGTTAAGCGGGAATGAGCAGTTCTTC.